This T cell receptor (beta chain) originates from a study of PD-L1 blockade in urothelial cancer. Using immunoSEQ multiplex PCR, the repertoire was profiled, and TCRdb retains in-frame clones only, with some absent. Of around 38,000 clones listed, less than 90% are singletons. This clone appeared a few times. V was pared by 0 bases and J by 3 bases, with 12 bases between. This CDR3 comprises 15 residues. Germline assignment: CDR1 SGHRS and CDR2 YFSETQ. Time point here: peripheral blood 6 weeks after treatment start. This specimen consisted of PBMCs, obtained around atezolizumab (anti-PD-L1) treatment. The chain carries TRBV5-1 and TRBJ1-1; TRBD1 is a possible D gene (5 bases). The receptor comes from a man between 60 and 75 years old with urothelial cancer. CDR3 sequence reads: CASSLVQQGYTEAFF. The CDR3 DNA reads TGCGCCAGCAGCTTGGTTCAGCAGGGCTACACTGAAGCTTTCTTT. Looking up the rest from reference TRBV5-1 and TRBJ1-1 gives the full variable domain: KAGVTQTPRYLIKTRGQQVTLSCSPISGHRSVSWYQQTPGQGLQFLFEYFSETQRNKGNFPGRFSGRQFSNSRSEMNVSTLELGDSALYLCASSLVQQGYTEAFFGQGTRLTVV.